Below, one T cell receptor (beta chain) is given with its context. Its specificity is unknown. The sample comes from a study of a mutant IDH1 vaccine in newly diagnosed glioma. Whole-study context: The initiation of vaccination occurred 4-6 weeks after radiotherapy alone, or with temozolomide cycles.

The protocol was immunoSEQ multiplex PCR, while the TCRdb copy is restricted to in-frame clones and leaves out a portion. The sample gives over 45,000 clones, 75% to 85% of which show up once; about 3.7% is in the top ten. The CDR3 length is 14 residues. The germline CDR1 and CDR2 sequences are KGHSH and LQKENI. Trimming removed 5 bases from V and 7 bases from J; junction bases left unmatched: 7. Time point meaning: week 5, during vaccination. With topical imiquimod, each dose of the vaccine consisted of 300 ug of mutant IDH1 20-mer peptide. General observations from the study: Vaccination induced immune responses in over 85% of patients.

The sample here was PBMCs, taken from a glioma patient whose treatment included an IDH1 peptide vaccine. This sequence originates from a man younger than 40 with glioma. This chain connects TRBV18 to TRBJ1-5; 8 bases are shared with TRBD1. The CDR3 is CASSELGQGQPQHF. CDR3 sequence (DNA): TGTGCCAGCTCAGAACTTGGACAGGGACAGCCCCAGCATTTT.